These T cell receptor beta chains were read from a single sample in a study of regulatory T cells in long-lasting Graves disease. TCRdb independently ran MiXCR on the multiplex PCR reads; one entry per CDR3 protein. Here the sample spans hundreds of thousands of distinct CDR3 sequences, over 15% being singletons. This sample was also put to use in a study of T cells in Graves' hyperthyroidism and ophthalmopathy.

The source was peripheral blood mononuclear cells (PBMCs), collected at new diagnosis, from a patient treated with antithyroid drugs. All receptors derive from a man aged 40-49 years with Graves disease. Both conserved end residues are part of each CDR3. Each record gives: J gene, V gene, D gene, clone size, CDR3 protein, CDR3 DNA. A D gene is named only where the DNA matches it firmly. Size values are once, few and many counts, or a class for expanded clones, and some rows have none.

J: TRBJ1-6
V: TRBV5-1
D: -
size: few
CDR3: CASSFVQGSGNSPLHF
DNA: TGCGCCAGCAGCTTCGTACAGGGATCGGGCAATTCACCCCTCCACTTT

J: TRBJ2-2
V: TRBV10-3
D: -
size: few
CDR3: CAITQGTGELFF
DNA: TGTGCCATCACGCAGGGAACCGGGGAGCTGTTTTTT

J: TRBJ1-5
V: TRBV20-1
D: -
size: -
CDR3: CSAREMTRGNQPQHF
DNA: TGCAGTGCTAGAGAAATGACCCGGGGCAATCAGCCCCAGCATTTT

J: TRBJ1-5
V: TRBV2
D: -
size: many
CDR3: CASSEGFIWPQHF
DNA: TGTGCCAGCAGTGAGGGGTTTATTTGGCCCCAGCATTTT

J: TRBJ1-2
V: TRBV20-1
D: TRBD1
size: many
CDR3: CSATGQGADPRSVYGYTF
DNA: TGCAGTGCTACCGGACAGGGGGCGGACCCTCGGTCCGTCTATGGCTACACCTTC

J: TRBJ2-3
V: TRBV2
D: -
size: many
CDR3: CASSARTEFTDTQYF
DNA: TGTGCCAGCAGTGCGCGTACAGAATTCACAGATACGCAGTATTTT

J: TRBJ2-1
V: TRBV5-1
D: -
size: many
CDR3: CASSLDSSYNEQFF
DNA: TGTGCCAGCAGCTTGGACAGTTCCTACAATGAGCAGTTCTTC

J: TRBJ2-1
V: TRBV7-9
D: TRBD2
size: many
CDR3: CASSFGTSGGDEQFF
DNA: TGTGCCAGCAGCTTTGGGACTAGCGGGGGGGATGAGCAGTTCTTC

J: TRBJ2-3
V: TRBV6-2/TRBV6-3
D: -
size: -
CDR3: CAAGQTEESDTQYF
DNA: TGTGCCGCCGGCCAGACGGAGGAGTCAGATACGCAGTATTTT

J: TRBJ2-3
V: TRBV6-5
D: -
size: many
CDR3: CASSYPPTAHTQYF
DNA: TGTGCCAGCAGTTACCCCCCAACAGCTCATACGCAGTATTTT

J: TRBJ2-2
V: TRBV6-1
D: -
size: many
CDR3: CASSEFRGISTGELFF
DNA: TGTGCCAGCAGTGAATTCAGGGGAATTAGCACCGGGGAGCTGTTTTTT

J: TRBJ2-7
V: TRBV7-2
D: -
size: many
CDR3: CASSSDWRSSYEQYF
DNA: TGTGCCAGCAGCTCTGACTGGAGGAGCTCCTACGAGCAGTACTTC

J: TRBJ2-3
V: TRBV6-7
D: -
size: few
CDR3: CASSSKACGRLTDTQYF
DNA: TGTGCCAGCAGTTCCAAGGCATGTGGCAGACTCACAGATACGCAGTATTTT

J: TRBJ2-3
V: TRBV6-5
D: -
size: many
CDR3: CASSYKYRERTDTQYF
DNA: TGTGCCAGCAGTTACAAGTACAGGGAACGGACAGATACGCAGTATTTT

J: TRBJ1-2
V: TRBV3-1
D: -
size: many
CDR3: CASSQGDGIYGYTF
DNA: TGTGCCAGCAGCCAAGGGGACGGAATCTATGGCTACACCTTC

J: TRBJ1-2
V: TRBV15
D: TRBD1
size: -
CDR3: CATSEKTGRNYGYTF
DNA: TGTGCCACCAGCGAGAAGACAGGGCGAAACTATGGCTACACCTTC

J: TRBJ2-1
V: TRBV7-3
D: TRBD1
size: many
CDR3: CASSPNSGGAGNEQFF
DNA: TGTGCCAGCAGCCCCAATTCAGGGGGCGCGGGAAATGAGCAGTTCTTC

J: TRBJ2-5
V: TRBV7-2
D: TRBD2
size: many
CDR3: CASSPQRGEGETQYF
DNA: TGTGCCAGCAGCCCCCAGCGGGGGGAGGGAGAGACCCAGTACTTC

J: TRBJ2-5
V: TRBV28
D: TRBD2
size: many
CDR3: CASSPSGSTETQYF
DNA: TGTGCCAGCAGTCCTAGCGGTAGTACGGAGACCCAGTACTTC

J: TRBJ1-1
V: TRBV11-1
D: -
size: many
CDR3: CASSLGWARNTEAFF
DNA: TGTGCCAGCAGCTTAGGATGGGCGCGTAACACTGAAGCTTTCTTT

J: TRBJ1-1
V: TRBV5-6
D: -
size: many
CDR3: CASSFSRAGNTEAFF
DNA: TGTGCCAGCAGCTTTTCCCGAGCGGGGAACACTGAAGCTTTCTTT

J: TRBJ1-1
V: TRBV5-1
D: -
size: many
CDR3: CASSLTGMTEAFF
DNA: TGCGCCAGCAGCTTGACGGGAATGACTGAAGCTTTCTTT

J: TRBJ1-6
V: TRBV4-1
D: -
size: many
CDR3: CASSQDIRVEVSPLHF
DNA: TGCGCCAGCAGCCAAGATATCCGGGTCGAGGTCTCACCCCTCCACTTT

J: TRBJ1-2
V: TRBV11-2
D: -
size: -
CDR3: CASSLGGGLAGYTF
DNA: TGTGCCAGCAGCTTAGGAGGGGGTTTGGCCGGCTACACCTTC

J: TRBJ2-7
V: TRBV6-1
D: -
size: many
CDR3: CASSEFPSYEQYF
DNA: TGTGCCAGCAGTGAATTTCCCTCCTACGAGCAGTACTTC

J: TRBJ2-7
V: TRBV27
D: -
size: few
CDR3: CASSESSGYEQYF
DNA: TGTGCCAGCAGTGAGTCGTCGGGTTACGAGCAGTACTTC

J: TRBJ2-5
V: TRBV12-3/TRBV12-4
D: -
size: few
CDR3: CASSLYREGTQYF
DNA: TGTGCCAGCAGTTTATACAGAGAGGGGACCCAGTACTTC

J: TRBJ2-5
V: TRBV3-1
D: TRBD1
size: -
CDR3: CASSSSVDRDPETQYF
DNA: TGTGCCAGCAGCTCCTCCGTCGACAGGGATCCGGAGACCCAGTACTTC

J: TRBJ2-7
V: TRBV5-4
D: -
size: many
CDR3: CASSRERGSSLYEQYF
DNA: TGTGCCAGCAGCAGGGAGAGGGGGTCTAGCCTCTACGAGCAGTACTTC

J: TRBJ2-7
V: TRBV28
D: -
size: many
CDR3: CASSLFVYEQYF
DNA: TGTGCCAGCAGTTTATTCGTCTACGAGCAGTACTTC

J: TRBJ1-2
V: TRBV9
D: -
size: many
CDR3: CASSPDINYGYTF
DNA: TGTGCCAGCAGCCCCGACATTAACTATGGCTACACCTTC

J: TRBJ2-1
V: TRBV10-1
D: -
size: few
CDR3: CASSDSWSFGNEQFF
DNA: TGCGCCAGCAGTGACAGCTGGTCCTTTGGAAATGAGCAGTTCTTC

J: TRBJ2-3
V: TRBV20-1
D: TRBD2
size: many
CDR3: CSARDLRVAGGPSTDTQYF
DNA: TGCAGTGCTAGAGATCTCCGGGTAGCGGGGGGGCCCAGCACAGATACGCAGTATTTT

J: TRBJ2-1
V: TRBV3-1
D: -
size: few
CDR3: CASSADSPAYNEQFF
DNA: TGTGCCAGCAGCGCGGACAGTCCTGCCTACAATGAGCAGTTCTTC

J: TRBJ2-2
V: TRBV20-1
D: -
size: many
CDR3: CSASSSAFGTGELFF
DNA: TGCAGTGCCAGTTCCTCGGCCTTCGGCACCGGGGAGCTGTTTTTT

J: TRBJ1-6
V: TRBV10-3
D: -
size: many
CDR3: CAISVEGAAPLHF
DNA: TGTGCCATCAGTGTTGAAGGGGCGGCACCCCTCCACTTT

J: TRBJ1-1
V: TRBV19
D: -
size: -
CDR3: CASLPQGRVPEAFF
DNA: TGTGCCAGTCTCCCCCAGGGGAGGGTGCCTGAAGCTTTCTTT

J: TRBJ2-5
V: TRBV12-3/TRBV12-4
D: TRBD1
size: many
CDR3: CASSLTGGRKTQYF
DNA: TGTGCCAGCAGTTTAACAGGGGGCCGTAAGACCCAGTACTTC

J: TRBJ2-1
V: TRBV6-2/TRBV6-3
D: TRBD1
size: -
CDR3: CASSYSAGGADNEQFF
DNA: TGTGCCAGCAGTTACTCGGCAGGGGGCGCAGACAATGAGCAGTTCTTC

J: TRBJ1-1
V: TRBV9
D: -
size: few
CDR3: CASSIDVGDTEAFF
DNA: TGTGCCAGCAGCATAGATGTCGGAGACACTGAAGCTTTCTTT

J: TRBJ1-1
V: TRBV7-9
D: -
size: many
CDR3: CASSQWRGADTEAFF
DNA: TGTGCCAGCAGCCAGTGGCGGGGCGCAGACACTGAAGCTTTCTTT

J: TRBJ1-6
V: TRBV12-3/TRBV12-4
D: -
size: few
CDR3: CASSFSGLSSYNSPLHF
DNA: TGTGCCAGCAGTTTCTCAGGGCTGAGCTCCTATAATTCACCCCTCCACTTT

J: TRBJ2-7
V: TRBV20-1
D: -
size: many
CDR3: CSARDWGRRSYEQYF
DNA: TGCAGTGCTAGAGATTGGGGGAGGCGCTCCTACGAGCAGTACTTC

J: TRBJ1-5
V: TRBV6-1
D: -
size: many
CDR3: CASRSGPIAGQPQHF
DNA: TGTGCCAGCAGGTCCGGCCCAATTGCGGGACAGCCCCAGCATTTT

J: TRBJ2-7
V: TRBV7-2
D: -
size: many
CDR3: CASSAIAVGGDTYEQYF
DNA: TGTGCCAGCAGCGCAATAGCGGTAGGGGGGGACACCTACGAGCAGTACTTC

J: TRBJ1-1
V: TRBV9
D: -
size: many
CDR3: CASSVGGGIMNTEAFF
DNA: TGTGCCAGCAGCGTAGGAGGAGGGATCATGAACACTGAAGCTTTCTTT

J: TRBJ1-6
V: TRBV7-2
D: -
size: many
CDR3: CASSLEAATYNSPLHF
DNA: TGTGCCAGCAGCTTAGAGGCAGCGACTTATAATTCACCCCTCCACTTT

J: TRBJ2-3
V: TRBV9
D: TRBD1
size: many
CDR3: CASSAVSQGATDTQYF
DNA: TGTGCCAGCAGTGCCGTTAGCCAGGGGGCTACAGATACGCAGTATTTT

J: TRBJ2-1
V: TRBV7-9
D: -
size: -
CDR3: CAGSLGVFEQFF
DNA: TGTGCCGGCAGCTTAGGGGTTTTCGAGCAGTTCTTC

J: TRBJ2-1
V: TRBV24-1
D: -
size: many
CDR3: CATSDAGTNYNEQFF
DNA: TGTGCCACCAGTGATGCCGGGACAAACTACAATGAGCAGTTCTTC

J: TRBJ2-5
V: TRBV24-1
D: TRBD2
size: many
CDR3: CATSDSRAGGPRETQYF
DNA: TGTGCCACCAGTGATTCACGGGCGGGGGGCCCTAGGGAGACCCAGTACTTC

J: TRBJ2-7
V: TRBV7-9
D: -
size: many
CDR3: CASSSQGAEQYF
DNA: TGTGCCAGCAGCAGTCAGGGCGCCGAGCAGTACTTC